This T cell receptor beta chain was identified in a study of pediatric ulcerative colitis. Notes on this clone: Its antigen is still unknown.

Sequencing was at survey level. Profiled with immunoSEQ multiplex PCR; TCRdb holds only in-frame clones, not every one. Among 55,000 to 70,000 clones listed, about 89% were seen once. The V end lost 5 bases, the J end lost 8 bases, and 15 bases lay between the germline ends. Germline CDR1 and CDR2: SGHVS and FQNEAQ. The CDR3 is 14 amino acids. General study results and limits: Acute severe colitis showed lower rectal diversity from clonal expansions. Two rectal CDR3 clonotypes occurred in all ulcerative colitis patients.

What was sequenced was blood. This TCR derives from a boy between 10 and 17 years old who was a control in a study of pediatric ulcerative colitis. The chain joins TRBV7-8 to TRBJ1-4; D is possibly TRBD1 (6 bases). The CDR3: CASSRGAAGEKLFF. DNA of the CDR3: TGTGCCAGCAGCCGGGGGGCAGCGGGAGAAAAACTGTTTTTT.